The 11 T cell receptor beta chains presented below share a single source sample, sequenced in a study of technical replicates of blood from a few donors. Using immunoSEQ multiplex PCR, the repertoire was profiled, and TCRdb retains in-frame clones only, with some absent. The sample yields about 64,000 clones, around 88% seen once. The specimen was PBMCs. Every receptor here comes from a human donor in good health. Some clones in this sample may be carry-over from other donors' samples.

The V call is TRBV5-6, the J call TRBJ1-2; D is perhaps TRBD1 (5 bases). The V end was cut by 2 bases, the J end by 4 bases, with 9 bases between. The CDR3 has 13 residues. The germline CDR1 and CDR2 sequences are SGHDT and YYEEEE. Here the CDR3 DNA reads TGTGCCAGCAGCTTAGGAGGGGCCTATGGCTACACCTTC. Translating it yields CASSLGGAYGYTF.

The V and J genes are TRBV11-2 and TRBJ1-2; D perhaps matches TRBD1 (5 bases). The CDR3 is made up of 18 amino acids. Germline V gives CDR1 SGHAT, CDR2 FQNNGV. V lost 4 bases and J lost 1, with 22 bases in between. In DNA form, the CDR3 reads TGTGCCAGCAGCTCCCACCCCGGGGGGGATTATTTTAACTATGGCTACACCTTC. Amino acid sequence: CASSSHPGGDYFNYGYTF.

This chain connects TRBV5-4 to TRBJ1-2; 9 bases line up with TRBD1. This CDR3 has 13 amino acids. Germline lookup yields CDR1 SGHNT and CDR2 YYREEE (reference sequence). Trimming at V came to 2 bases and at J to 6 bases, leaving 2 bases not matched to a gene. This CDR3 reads CASSLQGADGYTF. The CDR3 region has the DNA TGTGCCAGCAGCTTACAGGGGGCGGATGGCTACACCTTC. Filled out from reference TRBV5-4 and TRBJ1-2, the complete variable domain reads ETGVTQSPTHLIKTRGQQVTLRCSSQSGHNTVSWYQQALGQGPQFIFQYYREEENGRGNFPPRFSGLQFPNYSSELNVNALELDDSALYLCASSLQGADGYTFGSGTRLTVV.

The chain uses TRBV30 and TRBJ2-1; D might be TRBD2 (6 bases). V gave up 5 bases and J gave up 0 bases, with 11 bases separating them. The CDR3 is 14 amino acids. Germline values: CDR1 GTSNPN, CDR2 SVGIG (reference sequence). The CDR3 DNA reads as TGTGCCTGGGGGCACGGGGGCTCCTACAATGAGCAGTTCTTC. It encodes CAWGHGGSYNEQFF.

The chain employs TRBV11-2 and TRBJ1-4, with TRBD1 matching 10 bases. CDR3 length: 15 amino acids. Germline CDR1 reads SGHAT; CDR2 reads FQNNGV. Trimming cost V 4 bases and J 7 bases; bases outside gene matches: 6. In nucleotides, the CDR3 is TGTGCCAGCAGCTACTCCGGGACAGGGGTTGAAAAACTGTTTTTT. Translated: CASSYSGTGVEKLFF.

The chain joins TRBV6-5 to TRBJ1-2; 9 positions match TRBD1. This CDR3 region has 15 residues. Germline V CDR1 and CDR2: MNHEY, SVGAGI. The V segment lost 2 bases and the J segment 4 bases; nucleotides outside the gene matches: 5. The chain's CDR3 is CASSYMDRGRYGYTF. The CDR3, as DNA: TGTGCCAGCAGTTACATGGACAGGGGCCGCTATGGCTACACCTTC.

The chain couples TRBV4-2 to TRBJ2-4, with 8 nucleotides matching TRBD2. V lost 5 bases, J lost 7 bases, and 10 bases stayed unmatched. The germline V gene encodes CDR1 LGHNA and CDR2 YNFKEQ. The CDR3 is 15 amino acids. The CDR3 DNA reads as TGTGCCAGCAGCGCCCTAGCGGGTCAATACAACATTCAGTACTTC. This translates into CASSALAGQYNIQYF.

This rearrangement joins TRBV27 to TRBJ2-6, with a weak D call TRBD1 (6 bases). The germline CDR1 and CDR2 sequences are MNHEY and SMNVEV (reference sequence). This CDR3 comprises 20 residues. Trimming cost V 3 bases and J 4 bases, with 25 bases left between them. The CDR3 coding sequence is TGTGCCAGCAGTTTTAGGGCCCGCAGGGGATTGGCCCTCGGGGCCAACGTCCTGACTTTC. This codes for CASSFRARRGLALGANVLTF.

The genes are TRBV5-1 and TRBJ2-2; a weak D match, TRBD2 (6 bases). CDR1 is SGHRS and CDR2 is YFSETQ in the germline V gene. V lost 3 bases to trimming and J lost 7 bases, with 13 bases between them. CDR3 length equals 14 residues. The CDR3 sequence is CASSSTGGIGELFF. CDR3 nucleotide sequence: TGCGCCAGCAGCTCCACCGGGGGAATCGGGGAGCTGTTTTTT.

The CDR3 region is CASSYEQETQYF. The CDR3 DNA is TGCGCCAGCAGCTACGAGCAAGAGACCCAGTACTTC. The rearrangement links TRBV5-1 to TRBJ2-5, with D unclear. Germline V CDR1 and CDR2: SGHRS, YFSETQ. V was pared by 3 bases and J by 2 bases, with 5 bases between. CDR3 size: 12 residues.

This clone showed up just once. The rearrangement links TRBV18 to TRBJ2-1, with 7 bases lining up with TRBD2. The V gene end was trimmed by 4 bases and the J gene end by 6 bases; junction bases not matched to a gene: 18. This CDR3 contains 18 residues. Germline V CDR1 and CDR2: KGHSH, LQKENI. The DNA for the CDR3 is TGTGCCAGCTCACAAACAGGACTAGTTGGGAAGATGCGCAATGAGCAGTTCTTC. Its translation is CASSQTGLVGKMRNEQFF.